This T cell receptor beta chain emerged from a study of neurological immune-mediated disorders. General study points: The multiple sclerosis repertoire cluster was associated with no clinical or MRI feature. Patients with HTLV-1-associated myelopathy had the highest level of TCR clonal expansion, whereas patients with multiple sclerosis had the lowest level, falling beneath the level found in healthy controls.

TCRdb ran MiXCR on the 5' RACE reads and lists one entry per CDR3 protein. Of over 45,000 distinct CDR3 sequences listed, approximately 3.3% are singletons. CDR1 is DFQATT, CDR2 SNEGSKA, per germline (reference sequence). V was trimmed by 3 bases and J by 2 bases, leaving 4 bases between them. The CDR3 extends over 11 amino acids. This clonotype was picked up many times. Its antigen is unknown. It was from 2 million PBMCs stored at -80 C that the unsorted libraries were obtained. The TCR originated in a man aged 35 to 55 with multiple sclerosis. The sequenced sample consisted of PBMCs. The V gene is TRBV20-1, the J gene TRBJ2-5; D not resolved. Here the CDR3 reads CSASRQETQYF. The DNA for the CDR3 is TGCAGTGCTAGCCGGCAAGAGACCCAGTACTTC.